These 4 T cell receptor beta chains share one sample of origin, sequenced in a study of blood T cell repertoires in COVID-19. Using immunoSEQ multiplex PCR, the repertoire was profiled, and TCRdb retains in-frame clones only, with some absent. The sample contains about 210,000 clones, over 75% of which appear only once. Specimen: peripheral blood. These receptors originate from a human donor in a cohort sampled during active COVID-19.

V is TRBV27 and J is TRBJ2-7; a weak D match, TRBD1 (5 bases). Per the germline V gene, CDR1 is MNHEY and CDR2 is SMNVEV (reference sequence). The V gene lost 2 bases and the J gene lost 3 bases, with 11 bases spanning the gap. This CDR3 contains 14 residues. The CDR3 DNA reads TGTGCCAGCAGTTTAGCTGGGGCCAACTACGAGCAGTACTTC. Its protein product is CASSLAGANYEQYF.

This clone was seen just once. The chain carries TRBV2 and TRBJ2-3, with D uncertain. V shed 1 base and J shed 0 bases, with 5 bases lying between them. The CDR3 covers 14 residues. The germline CDR1 and CDR2 sequences are SNHLY and FYNNEI. The CDR3 bases are TGTGCCAGCAGTGAAGTTGGCAGCACAGATACGCAGTATTTT. Its protein product is CASSEVGSTDTQYF.

This chain connects TRBV20-1 to TRBJ2-7, with TRBD1 identical over 7 bases. In germline, CDR1 is DFQATT, CDR2 SNEGSKA (reference sequence). V shed 3 bases and J 2 bases; nucleotides not matched to a gene: 10. The CDR3 consists of 15 residues. CDR3 sequence (DNA): TGCAGTGCTAGTGATGACGAGACAGGGACCTACGAGCAGTACTTC. Translated: CSASDDETGTYEQYF.

V gene TRBV29-1 combines with J gene TRBJ2-2, with TRBD2 identical over 7 bases. CDR1 and CDR2 from the germline V gene are SQVTM and ANQGSEA. Trimming removed 7 bases from V and 6 bases from J; junction bases left unmatched: 17. The CDR3 has 16 amino acids. Here the CDR3 reads CSADTTPGGDAGELFF. The CDR3 DNA reads TGCAGCGCAGATACTACCCCTGGGGGGGATGCCGGGGAGCTGTTTTTT.